Reported below is one T cell receptor beta chain. What this receptor recognizes is not known. No base-level quality is on record; no much larger clone is a single base apart. This entry is derived from a study of T cell responses to AZD1222 COVID-19 vaccine (dated by TCRdb to about 2021). Regarding the research as a whole: TCR sequencing was performed for roughly 250 trial participants, of whom some 200 were given two doses of AZD1222 and approximately 26 were given two doses of MenACWY control vaccine. Trial participants were enrolled by age into 18-55, 56-69 and 70-plus year subgroups, with roughly 150, 30 and 60 TCR-sequenced participants respectively.

General conclusions and limits of the study: In the small 56-69-year group, the increase in depth fell short of significance, most likely because of low power. Participants were mostly white British, with more females than males. The authors suggested clonal diversity may have been underestimated. Spike-specific TCR breadth and depth rose significantly after two AZD1222 doses compared with day 0 and with MenACWY recipients. Epitopes outside the regions mutated in the B.1.351 and B.1.1.7 variants were reportedly recognized by nearly half of the unique spike-specific TCRs. Conclusions about previously exposed vaccinees were limited because only six AZD1222 recipients were SARS-CoV-2 seropositive at baseline. Because no day 14 peak-response samples were available, repertoires were characterized only after the peak T cell response. Vaccine-associated CD4 TCRs spanned the whole spike protein, with dominant responses in regions 160-218 and 743-854.

The CDR3 regions of human TCRbeta chains were analyzed by immunosequencing. As for the authors' bioinformatics: TCRs in the repertoires were matched against a reference library of SARS-CoV-2-specific TCRs that had been generated with the MIRA antigen-specificity platform. Breadth was defined as the fraction of unique TCRs that were SARS-CoV-2-associated. Depth was defined as the fraction of total T cells that were SARS-CoV-2-associated. Using the MIRA data, each spike-specific TCR was assigned both to the spike region to which the TCR was reactive and to a CD4 or CD8 class. Log10-transformed breadth and depth values were compared by one-way ANOVA with Sidak's multiple comparisons tests. The source is immuneACCESS, and TCRdb retained only in-frame sequences with V and J called. Part of the clones is not carried over; for the studies checked, unresolved V genes explain less than half of this, and the remainder is unexplained. Clone size and V and J calls were adopted from that table, with D and trimming inferred from the DNA. The sample table records about 130,000 clones; about 85% of these occur just once. 3.5% to 5.5% of the sample comes from the top ten.

What the time point label conveys for this sample: about 28 days (+/-7) after the second vaccine dose. Because spike-specific TCR depth and breadth did not differ between the two schedules, AZD1222 recipients who got a second dose at roughly 4 weeks were pooled with those who got a second dose at roughly 12 weeks. Vaccinee samples were obtained from the UK trials COV001 and COV002, which included a single-blind randomized controlled phase 2/3 trial of AZD1222 (ChAdOx1 nCoV-19) in healthy adults. For TCRbeta chain sequencing, PBMC samples from trial participants were taken at day 0 and at day 28 after the second dose. CDR3 length: 17 amino acids, cysteine to phenylalanine. Of the read, only the CDR3 DNA is kept; its 51 bases are in frame from base 1. Looking up the germline V gene yields CDR1 ENHRY and CDR2 SYGVKD. Relative to germline, V is missing 4 bases and J is missing 2 bases, with 10 bases of the junction outside any gene match.

The TCR was taken from an adult who received the AZD1222 COVID-19 vaccine. The rearrangement combines TRBV10-3 with TRBJ2-3; TRBD2 lines up with 9 middle nucleotides. The sample consisted of peripheral blood, taken 28 days after the second AZD1222 dose. The DNA sequence reads TGTGCCATCAGTGGGGCTAGCGGGGCCTCTCTCACAGATACGCAGTATTTT. Translated, this is CAISGASGASLTDTQYF.